These 13 T cell receptor beta chains share one sample of origin, sequenced in a study of Tregs in tolerant kidney transplant recipients. TCRdb keeps only in-frame clones here, not all; method: immunoSEQ multiplex PCR. The sample records 90,000 or so clones, roughly 93% being singletons. Related graft donors supplied nonmyeloablative bone marrow transplants, and mixed chimerism was transient. Sample: CD4+ T cells from blood (PBMCs), taken 12 months after the transplant. All receptors come from a human patient who received a combined kidney and bone marrow transplant. The graft donor may have contributed some T cells.

V and J are TRBV27 and TRBJ2-7; 7 bases map to TRBD2. This CDR3 has 15 residues. Germline-derived CDR1 and CDR2 are MNHEY and SMNVEV (reference sequence). J was trimmed by 6 bases and V by 7 bases; bases with no gene match: 15. Here the CDR3 DNA reads TGTGCCAGCATAGGAGGACTAGGTGTGATGGGCGAGCAGTACTTC. This sequence encodes CASIGGLGVMGEQYF.

The V gene is TRBV6-1, the J gene TRBJ1-2; TRBD1 might be the D (5 bases). The CDR3 is made up of 13 amino acids. Germline values: CDR1 MNHNS, CDR2 SASEGT. Deletions cut 6 bases from V and 4 bases from J, with 12 bases between. Here the CDR3 DNA reads TGTGCCAGCAGCCACACAGGCGTCTATGGCTACACCTTC. As protein: CASSHTGVYGYTF.

This chain links TRBV27 with TRBJ2-2; TRBD1 matches at 7 bases. This CDR3 region has 15 residues. The trim removed 5 bases at V and 7 bases at J, leaving 10 bases unmatched. Germline V gene data show CDR1 as MNHEY and CDR2 as SMNVEV (reference sequence). The CDR3 loop reads CASSLQTGNSGELFF. CDR3 nucleotides: TGTGCCAGCAGTCTACAGACAGGGAATAGCGGGGAGCTGTTTTTT.

The V gene is TRBV2, the J gene TRBJ2-7; 8 nucleotides agree with TRBD1. In germline, CDR1 is SNHLY, CDR2 FYNNEI. J lost 3 bases, V lost 7 bases, and 5 bases had no gene match. This CDR3 has 13 residues. CDR3 coding DNA: TGTGCCAGCACAGGCGACAGGGGCTACGAGCAGTACTTC. It specifies CASTGDRGYEQYF.

This chain joins TRBV19 and TRBJ2-2; 8 nucleotides line up with TRBD1. V lost 4 bases and J lost 0; bases outside the gene matches: 1. The CDR3 is 15 residues long. From germline, CDR1 is LNHDA and CDR2 SQIVND (reference sequence). This CDR3 reads CASSRGQANTGELFF. DNA of the CDR3: TGTGCCAGTAGTAGGGGACAGGCGAACACCGGGGAGCTGTTTTTT. Drawing the rest from reference TRBV19 and TRBJ2-2, the complete variable domain is DGGITQSPKYLFRKEGQNVTLSCEQNLNHDAMYWYRQDPGQGLRLIYYSQIVNDFQKGDIAEGYSVSREKKESFPLTVTSAQKNPTAFYLCASSRGQANTGELFFGEGSRLTVL.

The rearrangement joins TRBV19 to TRBJ2-3; 8 positions match TRBD1. This CDR3 comprises 19 residues. The germline gives CDR1 LNHDA, CDR2 SQIVND (reference sequence). V was pared by 10 bases and J by 1 base, with 22 bases of the junction left unmatched. CDR3 DNA sequence: TGTGCCACCAACGATGGACGGAGGGCCAACAGGGGGGGCACAGATACGCAGTATTTT. Encoded protein: CATNDGRRANRGGTDTQYF.

This clone was seen once. The chain is built from TRBV11-3 and TRBJ1-2; D is possibly TRBD1 (5 bases). Looked up from germline, CDR1 is SGHNT and CDR2 is YENEEA. The CDR3 loop spans 14 amino acids. Trimming took 4 bases from V and 5 from J, leaving 14 bases between them. CDR3 coding DNA: TGTGCCAGCAGCTCCCAAGGGGAGGGTTATGGCTACACCTTC. Translated: CASSSQGEGYGYTF.

The V gene is TRBV7-9, the J gene TRBJ2-7; D gene uncertain. V was trimmed by 5 bases and J by 1 base, leaving 15 bases between them. Germline lookup yields CDR1 SEHNR and CDR2 FQNEAQ (reference sequence). The CDR3 runs 15 residues. The CDR3, as DNA: TGTGCCAGCAGCCCCCGAGAGGCCGTTTCCTACGAGCAGTACTTC. Translating gives CASSPREAVSYEQYF.

V gene TRBV27 combines with J gene TRBJ2-1, with 10 bases aligning to TRBD2. Germline values: CDR1 MNHEY, CDR2 SMNVEV (reference sequence). This CDR3 is 17 amino acids long. V shed 5 bases, J shed 7 bases, and the junction held 14 bases outside the gene matches. The CDR3 DNA reads as TGTGCCAGCAGTCCCCTGGGAAGCGGGGGGGCCGGGAATGAGCAGTTCTTC. This encodes CASSPLGSGGAGNEQFF.

The V and J genes are TRBV25-1 and TRBJ1-5, with D tentatively TRBD1 (5 bases). In germline, CDR1 is MGHDK, CDR2 SYGVNS. V lost 4 bases and J 6 bases, leaving 13 bases between the germline ends. The CDR3 sequence is 14 residues long. The CDR3 loop reads CASSVAGNGQPQHF. The CDR3 bases are TGTGCCAGCAGTGTGGCAGGGAATGGTCAGCCCCAGCATTTT.

The chain has TRBV9 and TRBJ1-1, with TRBD1 identical over 10 bases. The CDR3 spans 15 residues. The junction had 8 bases not matched to a gene; V was cut back by 3 bases and J by 6 bases. Germline V gene data show CDR1 as SGDLS and CDR2 as YYNGEE. The chain's CDR3 is CASSERGQGRSEAFF. DNA for the CDR3: TGTGCCAGCAGCGAGCGGGGACAGGGGAGGTCTGAAGCTTTCTTT.

This chain links TRBV5-1 with TRBJ1-1, with D tentatively TRBD1 (6 bases). Trimming took 1 base from V and 4 from J, leaving 11 bases between them. Looked up from germline, CDR1 is SGHRS and CDR2 is YFSETQ. The CDR3 has 14 residues. The CDR3 loop reads CASSLSLGGTEAFF. For the CDR3, the DNA is TGCGCCAGCAGCTTGAGTTTAGGGGGCACTGAAGCTTTCTTT. Drawing the rest from reference TRBV5-1 and TRBJ1-1, the complete variable domain is KAGVTQTPRYLIKTRGQQVTLSCSPISGHRSVSWYQQTPGQGLQFLFEYFSETQRNKGNFPGRFSGRQFSNSRSEMNVSTLELGDSALYLCASSLSLGGTEAFFGQGTRLTVV.

The chain joins TRBV11-3 to TRBJ2-1; 7 bases agree with TRBD2. The CDR3 contains 12 residues. V lost 4 bases to trimming and J lost 8 bases; unmatched junction nucleotides: 2. The germline V gene has CDR1 SGHNT and CDR2 YENEEA. CDR3 nucleotide sequence: TGTGCCAGCAGCTGGGGGGGGGATGAGCAGTTCTTC. This translates into CASSWGGDEQFF.